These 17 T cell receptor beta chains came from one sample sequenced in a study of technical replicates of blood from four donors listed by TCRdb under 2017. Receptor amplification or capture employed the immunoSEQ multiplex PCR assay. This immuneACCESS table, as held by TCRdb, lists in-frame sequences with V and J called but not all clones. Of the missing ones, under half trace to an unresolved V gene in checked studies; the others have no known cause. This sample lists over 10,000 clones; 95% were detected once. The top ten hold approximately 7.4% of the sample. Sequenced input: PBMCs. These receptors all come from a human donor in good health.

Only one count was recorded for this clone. The CDR3 DNA is TGTGCCAGTAGGGACCGGGAGCCAGATACGCAGTATTTT. Its protein product is CASRDREPDTQYF. This chain joins TRBV19 and TRBJ2-3; tentative D call: TRBD2 (6 bases). The CDR3 is 13 residues long. V lost 6 bases, J lost 4 bases, and 11 bases lay in between. Germline V lookup: CDR1 LNHDA, CDR2 SQIVND (reference sequence).

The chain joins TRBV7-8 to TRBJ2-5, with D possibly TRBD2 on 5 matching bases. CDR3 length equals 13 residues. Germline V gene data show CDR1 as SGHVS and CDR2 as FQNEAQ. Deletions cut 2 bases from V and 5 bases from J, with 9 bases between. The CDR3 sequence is CASSLWLAETQYF. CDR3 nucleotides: TGTGCCAGCAGCTTATGGCTAGCTGAGACCCAGTACTTC.

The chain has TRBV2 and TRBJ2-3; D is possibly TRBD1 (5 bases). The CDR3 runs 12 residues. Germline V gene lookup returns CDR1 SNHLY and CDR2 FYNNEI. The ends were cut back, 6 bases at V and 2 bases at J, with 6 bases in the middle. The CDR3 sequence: CASRDNTDTQYF. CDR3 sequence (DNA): TGTGCCAGCAGGGACAACACAGATACGCAGTATTTT.

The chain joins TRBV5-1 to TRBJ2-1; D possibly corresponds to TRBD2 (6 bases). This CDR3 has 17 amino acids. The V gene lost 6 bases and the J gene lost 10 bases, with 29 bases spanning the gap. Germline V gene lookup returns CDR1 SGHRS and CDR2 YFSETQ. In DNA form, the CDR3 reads TGCGCCAGCAAAGACAGAGGGGACGGACTATCAGGGAAAGAGCAGTTCTTC. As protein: CASKDRGDGLSGKEQFF.

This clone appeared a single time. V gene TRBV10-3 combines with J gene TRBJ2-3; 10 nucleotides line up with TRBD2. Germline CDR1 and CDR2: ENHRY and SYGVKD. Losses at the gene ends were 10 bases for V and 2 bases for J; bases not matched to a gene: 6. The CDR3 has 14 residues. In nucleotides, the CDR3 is TGTGCCACTCAAGGACTAGCGGACACAGATACGCAGTATTTT. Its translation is CATQGLADTDTQYF.

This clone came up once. For the CDR3, the DNA is TGCGCCAGCAGTGATCCGGGACAGGGGCACGATGAGCAGTTCTTC. It is translated as CASSDPGQGHDEQFF. The chain joins TRBV10-1 to TRBJ2-1; 10 bases are shared with TRBD1. The V segment lost 3 bases and the J segment 8 bases; nucleotides outside the gene matches: 7. The CDR3 is made up of 15 amino acids. Germline V gives CDR1 WNHNN, CDR2 SYGVQD (reference sequence).

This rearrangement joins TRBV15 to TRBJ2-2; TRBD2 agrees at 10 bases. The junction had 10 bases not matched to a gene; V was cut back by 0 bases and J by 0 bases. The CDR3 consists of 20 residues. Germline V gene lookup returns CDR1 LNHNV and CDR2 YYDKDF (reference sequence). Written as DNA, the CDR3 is TGTGCCACCAGCAGAGATTCCCCTAGCGGGGGAGATTCGAACACCGGGGAGCTGTTTTTT. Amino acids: CATSRDSPSGGDSNTGELFF.

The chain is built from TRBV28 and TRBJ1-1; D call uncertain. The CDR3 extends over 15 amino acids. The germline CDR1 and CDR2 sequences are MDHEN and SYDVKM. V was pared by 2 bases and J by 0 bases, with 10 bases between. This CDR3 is CASSLGGLMNTEAFF. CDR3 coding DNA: TGTGCCAGCAGTTTAGGCGGACTGATGAACACTGAAGCTTTCTTT.

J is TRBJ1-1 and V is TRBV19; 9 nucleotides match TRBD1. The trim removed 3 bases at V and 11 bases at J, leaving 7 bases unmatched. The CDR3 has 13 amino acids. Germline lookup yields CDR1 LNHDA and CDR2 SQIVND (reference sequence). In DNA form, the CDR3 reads TGTGCCAGTAGTATCACGGACAGGGGACGTGCTTTCTTT. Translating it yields CASSITDRGRAFF. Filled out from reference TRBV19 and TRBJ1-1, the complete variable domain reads DGGITQSPKYLFRKEGQNVTLSCEQNLNHDAMYWYRQDPGQGLRLIYYSQIVNDFQKGDIAEGYSVSREKKESFPLTVTSAQKNPTAFYLCASSITDRGRAFFGQGTRLTVV.

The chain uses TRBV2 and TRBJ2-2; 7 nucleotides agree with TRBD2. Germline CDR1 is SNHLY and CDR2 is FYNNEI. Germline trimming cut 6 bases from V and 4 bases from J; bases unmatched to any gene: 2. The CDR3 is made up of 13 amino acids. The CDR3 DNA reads TGTGCCAGCAGGGGAGGGACCACCGGGGAGCTGTTTTTT. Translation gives CASRGGTTGELFF.

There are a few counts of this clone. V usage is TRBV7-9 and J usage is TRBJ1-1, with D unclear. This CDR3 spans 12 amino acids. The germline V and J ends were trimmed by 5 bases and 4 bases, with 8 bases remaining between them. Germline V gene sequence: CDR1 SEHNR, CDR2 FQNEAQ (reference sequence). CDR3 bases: TGTGCCAGCAGCCCCCTAGTCACTGAAGCTTTCTTT. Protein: CASSPLVTEAFF.

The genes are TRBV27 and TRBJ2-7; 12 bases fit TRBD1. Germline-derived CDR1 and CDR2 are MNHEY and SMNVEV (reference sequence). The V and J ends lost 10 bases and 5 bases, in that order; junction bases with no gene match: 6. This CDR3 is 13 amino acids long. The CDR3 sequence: CATTGQGAHEQYF. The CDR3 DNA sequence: TGTGCCACCACGGGACAGGGGGCCCACGAGCAGTACTTC.

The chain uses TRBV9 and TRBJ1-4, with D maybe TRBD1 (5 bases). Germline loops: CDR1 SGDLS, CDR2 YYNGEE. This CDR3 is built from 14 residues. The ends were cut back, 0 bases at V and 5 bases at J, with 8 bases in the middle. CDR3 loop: CASSVGAGNEKLFF. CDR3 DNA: TGTGCCAGCAGCGTAGGTGCAGGGAATGAAAAACTGTTTTTT.

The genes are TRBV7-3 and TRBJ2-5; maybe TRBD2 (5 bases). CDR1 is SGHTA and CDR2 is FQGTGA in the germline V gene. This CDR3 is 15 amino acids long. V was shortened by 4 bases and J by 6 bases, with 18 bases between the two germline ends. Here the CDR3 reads CASSSGRGSMQTQYF. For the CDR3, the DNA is TGTGCCAGCAGCTCCGGTCGAGGGTCAATGCAGACCCAGTACTTC.

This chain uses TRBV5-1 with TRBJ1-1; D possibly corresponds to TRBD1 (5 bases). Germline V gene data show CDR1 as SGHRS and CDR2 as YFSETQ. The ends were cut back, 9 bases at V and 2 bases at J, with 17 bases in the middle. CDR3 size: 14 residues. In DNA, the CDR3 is TGCGCCACCGGGGAGGGGTACTCCAACACTGAAGCTTTCTTT. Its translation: CATGEGYSNTEAFF. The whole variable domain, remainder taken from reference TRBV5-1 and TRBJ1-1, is KAGVTQTPRYLIKTRGQQVTLSCSPISGHRSVSWYQQTPGQGLQFLFEYFSETQRNKGNFPGRFSGRQFSNSRSEMNVSTLELGDSALYLCATGEGYSNTEAFFGQGTRLTVV.

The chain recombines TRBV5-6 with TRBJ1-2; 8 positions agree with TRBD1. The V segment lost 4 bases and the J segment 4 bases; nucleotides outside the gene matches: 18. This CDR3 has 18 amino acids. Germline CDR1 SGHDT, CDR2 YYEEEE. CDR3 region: CASSDGPTRDRRRYGYTF. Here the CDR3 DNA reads TGTGCCAGCAGCGACGGTCCAACTCGGGACAGGAGACGCTATGGCTACACCTTC.

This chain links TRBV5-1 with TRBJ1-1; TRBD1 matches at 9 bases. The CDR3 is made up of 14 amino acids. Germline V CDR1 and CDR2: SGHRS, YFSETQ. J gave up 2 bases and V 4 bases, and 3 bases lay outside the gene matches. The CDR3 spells CASSTGQGNTEAFF. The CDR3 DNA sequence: TGCGCCAGCAGCACGGGACAGGGAAACACTGAAGCTTTCTTT.